This T cell receptor beta chain was recovered during a study of blood T cell repertoires in COVID-19. The CDR3 covers 16 residues. CDR1 SGHTA and CDR2 FQGTGA come from the germline V gene. V gave up 1 base and J gave up 1 base, with 10 bases separating them. Authors' methods: Reference gene primer amplification yielded estimated nucleated cell counts. Only in-frame clones appear in the TCRdb table, and some are missing; sequencing was by immunoSEQ multiplex PCR. The V and J calls and clone size were taken over from that table, and D and trimming were inferred from the DNA. The table lists about 210,000 clones, around 92% of them singletons.

This clonotype was sampled from a man aged 30 to 39 with acute or convalescent COVID-19. J is TRBJ2-2 and V is TRBV7-3, with D uncertain. Sequencing was carried out using peripheral blood. Here the CDR3 reads CASSLMGGGNTGELFF. The DNA for the CDR3 is TGTGCCAGCAGCTTAATGGGTGGCGGGAACACCGGGGAGCTGTTTTTT.